The clone carrying this TCR beta chain was seen only once. Under the authors' procedure: Nucleated cell number was recorded as an estimate derived from reference gene primer amplification. TCRdb keeps only in-frame clones here, not all; method: immunoSEQ multiplex PCR. V, J and clone size reflect that table, while D and trimming were determined from the DNA. The table records about 140,000 clones, about 76% of them present only once. The data were obtained in a study of blood T cell repertoires in COVID-19. Across the whole study: The United States, Italy and Spain supplied acute and convalescent COVID-19 samples. In each case, the material was cDNA or gDNA derived from T cells, B-cell-depleted T cells, or PBMCs.

Germline CDR1 reads LNHNV; CDR2 reads YYDKDF (reference sequence). The germline V and J ends were trimmed by 7 bases and 0 bases, with 11 bases remaining between them. CDR3 length equals 14 residues. The sequence was obtained from an elderly man with acute or convalescent COVID-19. The chain couples TRBV15 to TRBJ2-3; D gene unclear. Specimen: peripheral blood. The CDR3, as DNA: TGTGCCACCACCCAACACCTTAGCACAGATACGCAGTATTTT. Its protein product is CATTQHLSTDTQYF.